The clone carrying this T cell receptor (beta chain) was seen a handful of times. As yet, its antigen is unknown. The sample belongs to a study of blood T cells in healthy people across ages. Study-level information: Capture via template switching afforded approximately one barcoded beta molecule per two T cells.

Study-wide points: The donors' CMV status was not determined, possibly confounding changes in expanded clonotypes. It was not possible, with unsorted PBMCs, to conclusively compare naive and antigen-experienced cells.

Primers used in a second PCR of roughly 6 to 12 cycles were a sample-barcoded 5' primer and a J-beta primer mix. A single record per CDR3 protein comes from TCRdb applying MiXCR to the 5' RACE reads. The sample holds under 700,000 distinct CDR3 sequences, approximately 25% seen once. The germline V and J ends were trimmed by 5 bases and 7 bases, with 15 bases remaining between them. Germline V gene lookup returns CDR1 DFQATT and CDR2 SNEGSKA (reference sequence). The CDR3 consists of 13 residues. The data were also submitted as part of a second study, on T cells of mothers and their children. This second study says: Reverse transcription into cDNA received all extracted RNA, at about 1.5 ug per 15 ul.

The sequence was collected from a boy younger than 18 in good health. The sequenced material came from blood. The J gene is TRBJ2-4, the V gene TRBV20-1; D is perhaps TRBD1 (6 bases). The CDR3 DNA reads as TGCAGTGCTCAGACAGGAAATTTGAACATTCAGTACTTC. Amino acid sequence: CSAQTGNLNIQYF.